This entry concerns a single TCR beta chain. Its cognate antigen is unknown. This specimen comes from a study of cytomegalovirus exposure and HLA in healthy donors. In the PCR, 60 Vbeta and 13 Jbeta primers were used. Assay: immunoSEQ multiplex PCR; the TCRdb copy retains only in-frame clones and omits some. Among 100,000 to 150,000 clones listed, 83% were seen once. Donors showed nominal health when sampled, although they likely had unrecorded immune exposures. The ends were cut back, 1 base at V and 6 bases at J, with 12 bases in the middle. Germline values: CDR1 MNHEY, CDR2 SMNVEV (reference sequence). This CDR3 has 14 amino acids. Whole-study results and caveats: Among the most significant clusters, several appeared linked to common viral pathogens in a later analysis. Later analysis identified a missense DCLRE1C variant that was linked to TCR beta V- and J-gene trimming. Across HLA loci, a later analysis found differing TCR association rates, with DRB1 most and HLA-C fewest.

This sequence was found in a woman in her thirties or forties in good health and CMV-seropositive. Sequencing was carried out using PBMCs. The V gene is TRBV27, the J gene TRBJ1-2, with a weak D call TRBD1 (5 bases). The CDR3 DNA is TGTGCCAGCAGTTTATTCCAGGGTTTGGATGGCTACACCTTC. Its protein product is CASSLFQGLDGYTF.